These 20 T cell receptor beta chains were all obtained from the same sample, sequenced in a study of T cell responses to AZD1222 COVID-19 vaccine. Profiled with immunoSEQ multiplex PCR; TCRdb holds only in-frame clones, not every one. The table includes 55,000 to 80,000 clones, nearly 90% detected once. This specimen consisted of peripheral blood, obtained 28 days after the second AZD1222 dose. The receptors shown here come from an adult who received the AZD1222 COVID-19 vaccine.

The genes are TRBV18 and TRBJ1-2; 7 bases line up with TRBD1. The CDR3 runs 19 residues. The germline gives CDR1 KGHSH, CDR2 LQKENI. V trimming: 2 bases; J trimming: 4 bases; junction bases outside the gene matches: 19. CDR3 sequence (DNA): TGTGCCAGCTCACCAAGAAAGTCGGGAACAGGGGAATCGGTCTATGGCTACACCTTC. As protein: CASSPRKSGTGESVYGYTF.

V usage is TRBV7-3 and J usage is TRBJ1-2; no clear D gene. The CDR3 loop spans 12 amino acids. V gave up 2 bases and J gave up 8 bases, with 9 bases separating them. CDR1 and CDR2 from the germline V gene are SGHTA and FQGTGA. The CDR3 is CASSLARRGYTF. The CDR3 DNA reads as TGTGCCAGCAGCTTAGCCCGGAGGGGCTACACCTTC.

The J gene is TRBJ2-1, the V gene TRBV10-3, with 8 bases lining up with TRBD1. V trimming: 4 bases; J trimming: 10 bases; junction bases outside the gene matches: 3. This CDR3 comprises 12 residues. The germline CDR1 and CDR2 sequences are ENHRY and SYGVKD. CDR3 residues: CAISGTGNEQFF. DNA for the CDR3: TGTGCCATCAGTGGGACAGGGAACGAGCAGTTCTTC.

This clone appeared a few times. The CDR3 loop reads CASTSGTATYEQYF. CDR3 coding DNA: TGTGCCAGCACCTCCGGGACAGCTACCTACGAGCAGTACTTC. The J gene is TRBJ2-7, the V gene TRBV7-9; the match to TRBD1 covers 7 bases. The junction had 8 bases not matched to a gene; V was cut back by 7 bases and J by 2 bases. This CDR3 is 14 amino acids long. Germline CDR1 SEHNR, CDR2 FQNEAQ (reference sequence).

This clone was seen a few times. This rearrangement joins TRBV6-6 to TRBJ1-1; the D is unclear. Germline V gives CDR1 MNHNY, CDR2 SVGAGI (reference sequence). V lost 6 bases and J lost 10, with 15 bases in between. The CDR3 spans 12 residues. The CDR3 here is CASRPDEGSAFF. The CDR3 bases are TGTGCCAGCAGGCCAGACGAAGGATCAGCTTTCTTT.

This clone has just one count. The J gene is TRBJ2-5, the V gene TRBV5-8; perhaps TRBD2 as D (6 bases). The CDR3 has 14 amino acids. Germline values: CDR1 SGHTS, CDR2 YDEGEE. Trimming shortened V by 2 bases and J by 1 base, and 9 bases separated the two germline ends. CDR3 sequence reads: CASSFGGTQETQYF. CDR3 in DNA: TGTGCCAGCAGCTTCGGGGGTACCCAAGAGACCCAGTACTTC.

Here the CDR3 reads CASSPRQASNTEAFF. The DNA of the CDR3 is TGTGCCAGCAGCCCCAGACAGGCTTCGAACACTGAAGCTTTCTTT. The V and J genes are TRBV6-5 and TRBJ1-1; tentatively, D is TRBD1 (6 bases). Germline CDR1 reads MNHEY; CDR2 reads SVGAGI. Trimming removed 6 bases at V and 1 base at J, with 15 bases between. CDR3 length equals 15 residues.

This chain connects TRBV14 to TRBJ1-5; D is unresolved. The CDR3 has 19 residues. The germline gives CDR1 SGHDN, CDR2 FVKESK. With 11 bases removed from V and 3 bases from J, the gap between germline ends came to 32 bases. The CDR3 spells CACTRRFDQSVGDNQPQHF. The CDR3 DNA follows: TGTGCCTGCACCCGAAGATTCGATCAGTCGGTCGGGGACAATCAGCCCCAGCATTTT.

V usage is TRBV9 and J usage is TRBJ2-1, with 12 bases fitting TRBD1. The CDR3 is made up of 17 amino acids. Germline-derived CDR1 and CDR2 are SGDLS and YYNGEE. V shed 4 bases and J 7 bases; nucleotides not matched to a gene: 12. The CDR3 loop is CASSRFNRDRGPNEQFF. Written as DNA, the CDR3 is TGTGCCAGCAGCCGCTTTAACCGGGACAGGGGGCCAAATGAGCAGTTCTTC.

This chain uses TRBV19 with TRBJ1-1; TRBD1 might be the D (5 bases). Trimming shortened V by 5 bases and J by 1 base, and 8 bases separated the two germline ends. The germline V gene has CDR1 LNHDA and CDR2 SQIVND (reference sequence). This CDR3 contains 13 residues. Here the CDR3 reads CASSGGKNTEAFF. The CDR3 DNA reads as TGTGCCAGTAGTGGGGGAAAGAACACTGAAGCTTTCTTT.

The chain joins TRBV4-1 to TRBJ2-5; no reliable D call. V was clipped by 3 bases and J by 1 base, with 12 bases between them. CDR3 size: 15 residues. Germline CDR1 and CDR2: MGHRA and YSYEKL. The CDR3 here is CASSQGWRAQETQYF. CDR3 bases: TGCGCCAGCAGCCAGGGTTGGAGAGCCCAAGAGACCCAGTACTTC.

This chain links TRBV21-1 with TRBJ1-6; the D call of TRBD1 is as the table states it, not checked on the DNA. TRBV21-1 is labeled a pseudogene. The CDR3 extends over 18 amino acids. DNA for the CDR3: TGTGCCAGCAGCACCGCTACTCGTGGGACAGGGGGCACTTCACCCCTCCACTTT. Its translation is CASSTATRGTGGTSPLHF.

The rearrangement joins TRBV5-1 to TRBJ1-3; D is unclear. This CDR3 has 15 residues. Deletions cut 0 bases from V and 4 bases from J, with 11 bases between. Germline V gene data show CDR1 as SGHRS and CDR2 as YFSETQ. The CDR3 loop is CASSLVGQSGNTIYF. In nucleotides, the CDR3 is TGCGCCAGCAGCTTGGTAGGGCAATCAGGAAACACCATATATTTT.

This clone was picked up one time. The genes are TRBV4-3 and TRBJ2-4, with D hard to call. The CDR3 extends over 16 amino acids. The ends were cut back, 1 base at V and 2 bases at J, with 12 bases in the middle. The germline CDR1 and CDR2 sequences are LGHNA and YSLEER. The CDR3 here is CASSQVHLGSKNIQYF. CDR3 coding DNA: TGCGCCAGCAGCCAAGTCCATCTTGGGTCCAAAAACATTCAGTACTTC.

The chain links TRBV30 to TRBJ2-5, with D tentatively TRBD1 (6 bases). This CDR3 has 14 residues. Germline loops: CDR1 GTSNPN, CDR2 SVGIG (reference sequence). The V end lost 0 bases, the J end lost 5 bases, and 13 bases lay between the germline ends. CDR3 bases: TGTGCCTGGAGTGTAGCAGGGGCAGATGAGACCCAGTACTTC. It encodes CAWSVAGADETQYF.

The chain uses TRBV5-1 and TRBJ1-6; D is possibly TRBD1 (5 bases). Trimming cost V 0 bases and J 7 bases, with 14 bases left between them. This CDR3 has 16 residues. CDR1 is SGHRS, CDR2 YFSETQ, per germline. CDR3 DNA: TGCGCCAGCAGCTTGGCAGGGTCGAGTTGGAATTCACCCCTCCACTTT. It specifies CASSLAGSSWNSPLHF.

The chain links TRBV6-2 or TRBV6-3 to TRBJ1-1, with D perhaps matching TRBD1 (5 bases). V lost 2 bases and J 6 bases, leaving 10 bases between the germline ends. The germline V gene encodes CDR1 MNHEY and CDR2 SVGEGT. The CDR3 consists of 13 residues. The DNA for the CDR3 is TGTGCCAGCAGTTACGCAGGGATGGCTGAAGCTTTCTTT. Translated: CASSYAGMAEAFF.

V is TRBV7-8 and J is TRBJ2-2; D may be TRBD1 or TRBD2 (5 bases each). The CDR3 totals 16 residues. Germline V CDR1 and CDR2: SGHVS, FQNEAQ. The V and J ends lost 0 bases and 4 bases respectively, with 12 bases between them. The CDR3 DNA reads TGTGCCAGCAGCTTAGCTGAGGGGATTACCACCGGGGAGCTGTTTTTT. Protein: CASSLAEGITTGELFF.

The rearrangement joins TRBV5-5 to TRBJ1-5; 7 nucleotides line up with TRBD1. Germline CDR1 and CDR2: SGHKS and YYEKEE (reference sequence). V lost 4 bases to trimming and J lost 4 bases; unmatched junction nucleotides: 8. This CDR3 contains 15 residues. The CDR3 region has the DNA TGTGCCAGCAGCCTTTCCGGGACAGCTAATCAGCCCCAGCATTTT. This gives the protein CASSLSGTANQPQHF.

This chain uses TRBV7-9 with TRBJ1-2; D is perhaps TRBD1 (6 bases). From germline, CDR1 is SEHNR and CDR2 FQNEAQ (reference sequence). This CDR3 contains 15 residues. V shed 1 base and J shed 7 bases, with 16 bases lying between them. CDR3 loop: CASSLGLSGVLGYTF. The CDR3 DNA sequence: TGTGCCAGCAGCTTAGGGCTCTCAGGGGTGCTTGGCTACACCTTC.